This TCR beta chain was identified during a study of control samples from healthy donors and cancer patients. Only a few counts were recorded for this clone. The germline CDR1 and CDR2 sequences are ENHRY and SYGVKD. The junction had 2 bases not matched to a gene; V was cut back by 6 bases and J by 0 bases. There are 14 residues in the CDR3. Here immunoSEQ multiplex PCR was the method, and the copy in TCRdb shows in-frame clones only, minus some. The repertoire includes 170,000 or so clones, 94% of them detected once, and 1.3% sits in the top ten. This chain joins TRBV10-3 and TRBJ2-1; the match to TRBD1 covers 7 bases. The sequenced sample was blood. The TCR originated in a woman between 18 and 29 years old in good health. The CDR3 protein is CAISRDSSYNEQFF. The CDR3 nucleotides are TGTGCCATCAGCCGGGACAGCTCCTACAATGAGCAGTTCTTC.